The entry that follows covers one T cell receptor (beta chain) sequence. TCRdb's copy holds only in-frame clones and misses some; the assay was immunoSEQ multiplex PCR. The table records about 300,000 clones, 75% to 95% of them present only once. CDR3 length: 13 residues. V lost 7 bases to trimming and J lost 1 base; unmatched junction nucleotides: 2. Looked up from germline, CDR1 is GTSNPN and CDR2 is SVGIG (reference sequence). This entry is derived from a study of blood T cell repertoires in COVID-19. The rearrangement links TRBV30 to TRBJ2-1, with 9 bases lining up with TRBD1. This clonotype was sampled from a woman aged 25 to 39 who had recovered from COVID-19. Sequenced input: PBMCs or T cells enriched from blood (not recorded which). The CDR3 sequence: CAFGTGSYNEQFF. In DNA, the CDR3 is TGTGCCTTCGGGACAGGGTCCTACAATGAGCAGTTCTTC.